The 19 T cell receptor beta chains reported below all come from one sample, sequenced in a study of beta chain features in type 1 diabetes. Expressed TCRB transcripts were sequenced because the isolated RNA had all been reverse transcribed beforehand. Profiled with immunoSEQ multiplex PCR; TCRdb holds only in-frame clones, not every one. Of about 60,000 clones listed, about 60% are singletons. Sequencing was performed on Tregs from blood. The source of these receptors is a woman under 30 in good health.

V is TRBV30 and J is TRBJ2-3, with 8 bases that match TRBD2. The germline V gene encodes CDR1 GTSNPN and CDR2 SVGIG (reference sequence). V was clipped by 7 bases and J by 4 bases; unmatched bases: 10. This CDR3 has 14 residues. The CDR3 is CASSEAGVADTQYF. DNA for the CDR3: TGTGCCTCCTCGGAAGCGGGGGTTGCAGATACGCAGTATTTT.

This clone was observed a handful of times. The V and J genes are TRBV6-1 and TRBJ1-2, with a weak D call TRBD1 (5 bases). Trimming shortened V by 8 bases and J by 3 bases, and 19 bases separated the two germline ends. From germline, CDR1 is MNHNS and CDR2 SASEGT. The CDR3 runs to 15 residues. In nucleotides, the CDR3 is TGTGCCAGCCGCCGACTGGTGGGCAGGGACTATGGCTACACCTTC. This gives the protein CASRRLVGRDYGYTF.

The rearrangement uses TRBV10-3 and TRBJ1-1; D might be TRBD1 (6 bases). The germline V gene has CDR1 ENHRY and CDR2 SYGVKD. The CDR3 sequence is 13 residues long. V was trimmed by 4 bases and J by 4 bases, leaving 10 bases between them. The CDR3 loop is CAISGEGGTEAFF. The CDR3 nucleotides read TGTGCCATCAGTGGTGAAGGGGGCACTGAAGCTTTCTTT.

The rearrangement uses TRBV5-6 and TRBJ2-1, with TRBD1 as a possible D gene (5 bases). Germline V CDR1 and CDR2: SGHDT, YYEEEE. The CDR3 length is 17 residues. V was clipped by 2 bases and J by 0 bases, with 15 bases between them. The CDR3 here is CASSLESRGGSYNEQFF. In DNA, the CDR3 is TGTGCCAGCAGCTTAGAAAGTAGGGGCGGCTCCTACAATGAGCAGTTCTTC.

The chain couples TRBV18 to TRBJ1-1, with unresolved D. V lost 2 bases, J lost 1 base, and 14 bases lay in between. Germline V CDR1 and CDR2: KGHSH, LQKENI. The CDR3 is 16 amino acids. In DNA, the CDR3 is TGTGCCAGCTCACCATTTGCACCGAGTCGGAACACTGAAGCTTTCTTT. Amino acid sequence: CASSPFAPSRNTEAFF.

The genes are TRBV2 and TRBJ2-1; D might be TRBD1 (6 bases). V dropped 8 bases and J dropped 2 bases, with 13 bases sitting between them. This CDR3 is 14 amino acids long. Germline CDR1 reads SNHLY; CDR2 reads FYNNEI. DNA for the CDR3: TGTGCCAGCCGGTACAGGGTGACCTACAATGAGCAGTTCTTC. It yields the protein CASRYRVTYNEQFF.

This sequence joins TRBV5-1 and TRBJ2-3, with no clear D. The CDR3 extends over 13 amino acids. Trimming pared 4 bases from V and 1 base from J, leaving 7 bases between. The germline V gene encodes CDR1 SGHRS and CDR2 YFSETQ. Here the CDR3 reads CASSLSGTDTQYF. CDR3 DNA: TGCGCCAGCAGCCTAAGTGGCACAGATACGCAGTATTTT.

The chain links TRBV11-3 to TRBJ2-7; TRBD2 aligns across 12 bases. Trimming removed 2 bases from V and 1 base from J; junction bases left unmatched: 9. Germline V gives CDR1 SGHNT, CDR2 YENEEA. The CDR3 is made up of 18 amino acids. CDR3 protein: CASSLLRTSGDLSYEQYF. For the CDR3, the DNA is TGTGCCAGCAGCTTACTGCGGACTAGCGGGGATCTATCCTACGAGCAGTACTTC.

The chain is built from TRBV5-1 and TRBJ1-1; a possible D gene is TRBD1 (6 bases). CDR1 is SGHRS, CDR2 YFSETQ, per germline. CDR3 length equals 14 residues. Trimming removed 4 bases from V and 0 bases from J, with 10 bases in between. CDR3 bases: TGCGCCAGCAGCCGGACAGCTATGAACACTGAAGCTTTCTTT. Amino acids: CASSRTAMNTEAFF.

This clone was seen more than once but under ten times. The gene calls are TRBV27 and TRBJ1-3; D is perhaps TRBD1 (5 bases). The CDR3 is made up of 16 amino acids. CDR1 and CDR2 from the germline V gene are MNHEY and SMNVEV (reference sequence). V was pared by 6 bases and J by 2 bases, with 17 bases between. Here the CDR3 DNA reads TGTGCCAGCAGACCTGGGGCAGGGTTCGCTGGAAACACCATATATTTT. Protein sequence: CASRPGAGFAGNTIYF.

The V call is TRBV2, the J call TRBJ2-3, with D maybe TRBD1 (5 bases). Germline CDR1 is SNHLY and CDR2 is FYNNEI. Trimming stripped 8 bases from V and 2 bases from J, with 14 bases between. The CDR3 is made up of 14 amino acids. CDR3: CASGRQTSTDTQYF. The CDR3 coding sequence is TGTGCCAGCGGCCGACAGACTTCCACAGATACGCAGTATTTT.

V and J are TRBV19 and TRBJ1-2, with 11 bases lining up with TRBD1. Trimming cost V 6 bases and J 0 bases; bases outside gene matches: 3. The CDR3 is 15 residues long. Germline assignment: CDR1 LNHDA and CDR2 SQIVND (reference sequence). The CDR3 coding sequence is TGTGCCAGTAGGGGGACAGGGGGGACTAACTATGGCTACACCTTC. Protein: CASRGTGGTNYGYTF.

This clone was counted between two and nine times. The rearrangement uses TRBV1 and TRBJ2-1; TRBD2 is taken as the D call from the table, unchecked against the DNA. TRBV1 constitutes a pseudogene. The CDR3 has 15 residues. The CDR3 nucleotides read TGCACCAGCAGCCCAGACAAGCTCCCCTACAATGAGCAGTTCTTC. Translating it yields CTSSPDKLPYNEQFF.

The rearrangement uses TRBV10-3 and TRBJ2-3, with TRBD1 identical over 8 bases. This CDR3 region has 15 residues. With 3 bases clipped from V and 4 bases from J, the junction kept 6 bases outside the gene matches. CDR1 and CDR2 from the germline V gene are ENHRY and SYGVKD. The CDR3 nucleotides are TGTGCCATCAGTGAACCCGGGACAGGAGCAGATACGCAGTATTTT. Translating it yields CAISEPGTGADTQYF.

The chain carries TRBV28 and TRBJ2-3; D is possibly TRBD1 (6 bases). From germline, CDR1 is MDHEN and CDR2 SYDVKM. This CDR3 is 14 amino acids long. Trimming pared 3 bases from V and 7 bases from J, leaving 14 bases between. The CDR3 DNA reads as TGTGCCAGCAGTTTCCCCGGGGACACCTATACGCAGTATTTT. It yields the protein CASSFPGDTYTQYF. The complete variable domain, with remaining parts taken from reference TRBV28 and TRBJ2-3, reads DVKVTQSSRYLVKRTGEKVFLECVQDMDHENMFWYRQDPGLGLRLIYFSYDVKMKEKGDIPEGYSVSREKKERFSLILESASTNQTSMYLCASSFPGDTYTQYFGPGTRLTVL.

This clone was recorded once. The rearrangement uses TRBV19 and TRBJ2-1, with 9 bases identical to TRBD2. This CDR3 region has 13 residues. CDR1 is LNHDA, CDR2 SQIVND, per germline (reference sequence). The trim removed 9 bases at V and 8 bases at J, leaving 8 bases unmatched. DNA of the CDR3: TGTGCCAGCACCGGGACTAGCTTCTATGAGCAGTTCTTC. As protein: CASTGTSFYEQFF.

Written as DNA, the CDR3 is TGCGCCAGCCGGGACAGGGTCACAGATACGCAGTATTTT. Translated, it gives CASRDRVTDTQYF. The chain is built from TRBV5-1 and TRBJ2-3, with 9 bases identical to TRBD1. Losses at the gene ends were 7 bases for V and 2 bases for J; bases not matched to a gene: 2. The length of the CDR3 is 13 residues. Germline V gene sequence: CDR1 SGHRS, CDR2 YFSETQ.

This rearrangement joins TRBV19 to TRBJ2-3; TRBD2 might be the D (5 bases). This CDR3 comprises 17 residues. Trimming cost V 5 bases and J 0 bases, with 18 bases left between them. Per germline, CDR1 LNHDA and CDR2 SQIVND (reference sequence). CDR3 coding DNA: TGTGCCAGTAGTCCCCCGGGGTGGTTACATAGCACAGATACGCAGTATTTT. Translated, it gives CASSPPGWLHSTDTQYF.

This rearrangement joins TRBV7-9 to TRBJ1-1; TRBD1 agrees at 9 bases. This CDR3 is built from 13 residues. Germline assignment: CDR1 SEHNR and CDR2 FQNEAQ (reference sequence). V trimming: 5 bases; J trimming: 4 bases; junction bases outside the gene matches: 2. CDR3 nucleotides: TGTGCCAGCAGCCAGACAGGGGGCACTGAAGCTTTCTTT. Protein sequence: CASSQTGGTEAFF.